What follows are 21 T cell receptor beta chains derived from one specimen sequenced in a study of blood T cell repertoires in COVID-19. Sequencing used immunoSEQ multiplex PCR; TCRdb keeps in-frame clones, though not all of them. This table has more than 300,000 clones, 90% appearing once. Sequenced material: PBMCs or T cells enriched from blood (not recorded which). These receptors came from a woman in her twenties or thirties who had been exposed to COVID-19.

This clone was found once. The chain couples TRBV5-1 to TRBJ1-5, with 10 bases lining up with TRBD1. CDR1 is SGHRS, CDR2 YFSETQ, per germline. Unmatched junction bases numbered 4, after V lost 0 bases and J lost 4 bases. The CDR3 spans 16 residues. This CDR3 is CASSLEGQGTNQPQHF. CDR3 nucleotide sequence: TGCGCCAGCAGCTTGGAGGGACAGGGGACGAATCAGCCCCAGCATTTT.

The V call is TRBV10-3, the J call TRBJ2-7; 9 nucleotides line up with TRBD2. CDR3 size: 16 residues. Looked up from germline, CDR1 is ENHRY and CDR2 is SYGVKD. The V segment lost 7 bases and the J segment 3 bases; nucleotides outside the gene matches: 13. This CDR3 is CAITQERGAFLYEQYF. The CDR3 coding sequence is TGTGCCATCACCCAAGAGCGGGGGGCCTTTCTCTACGAGCAGTACTTC.

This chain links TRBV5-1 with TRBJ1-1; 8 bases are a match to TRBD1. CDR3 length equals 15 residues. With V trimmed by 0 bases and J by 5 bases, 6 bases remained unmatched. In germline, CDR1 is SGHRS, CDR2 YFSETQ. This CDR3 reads CASSLAGQGGTEAFF. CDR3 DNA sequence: TGCGCCAGCAGCTTGGCCGGACAGGGAGGGACTGAAGCTTTCTTT.

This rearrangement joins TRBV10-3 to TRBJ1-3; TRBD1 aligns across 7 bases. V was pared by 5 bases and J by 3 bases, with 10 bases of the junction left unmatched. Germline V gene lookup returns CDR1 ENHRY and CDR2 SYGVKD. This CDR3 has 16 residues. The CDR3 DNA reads TGTGCCATCAGTCAATCAAGACAGGGCGATGGAAACACCATATATTTT. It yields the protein CAISQSRQGDGNTIYF.

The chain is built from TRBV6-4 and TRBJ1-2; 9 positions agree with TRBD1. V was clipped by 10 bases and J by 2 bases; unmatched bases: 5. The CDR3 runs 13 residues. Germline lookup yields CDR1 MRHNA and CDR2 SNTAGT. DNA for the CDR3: TGTGCCAACTCGACAGGGGGGAACTATGGCTACACCTTC. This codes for CANSTGGNYGYTF.

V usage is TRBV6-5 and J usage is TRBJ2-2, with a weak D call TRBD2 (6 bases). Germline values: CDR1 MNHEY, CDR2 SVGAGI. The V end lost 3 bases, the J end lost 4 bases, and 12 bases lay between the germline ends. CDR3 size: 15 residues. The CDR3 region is CASSYGGFGTGELFF. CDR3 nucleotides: TGTGCCAGCAGTTATGGGGGGTTTGGCACCGGGGAGCTGTTTTTT.

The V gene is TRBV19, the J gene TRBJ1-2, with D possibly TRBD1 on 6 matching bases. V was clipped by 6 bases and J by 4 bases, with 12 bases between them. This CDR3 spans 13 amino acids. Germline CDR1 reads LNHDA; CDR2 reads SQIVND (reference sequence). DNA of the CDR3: TGTGCCAGTAGCCACGGACAGATCTATGGCTACACCTTC. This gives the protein CASSHGQIYGYTF.

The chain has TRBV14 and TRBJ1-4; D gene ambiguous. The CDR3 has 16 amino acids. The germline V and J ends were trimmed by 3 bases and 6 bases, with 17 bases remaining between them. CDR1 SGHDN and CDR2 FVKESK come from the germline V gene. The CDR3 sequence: CASSQAGEGTDEKLFF. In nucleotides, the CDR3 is TGTGCCAGCAGCCAGGCCGGGGAGGGAACAGATGAAAAACTGTTTTTT. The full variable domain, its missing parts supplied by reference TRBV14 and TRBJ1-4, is EAGVTQFPSHSVIEKGQTVTLRCDPISGHDNLYWYRRVMGKEIKFLLHFVKESKQDESGMPNNRFLAERTGGTYSTLKVQPAELEDSGVYFCASSQAGEGTDEKLFFGSGTQLSVL.

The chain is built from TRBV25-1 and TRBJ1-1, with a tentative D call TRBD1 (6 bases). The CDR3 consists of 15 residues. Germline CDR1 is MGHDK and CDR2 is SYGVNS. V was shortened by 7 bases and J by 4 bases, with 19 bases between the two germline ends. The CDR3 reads CASNGFGGRRTEAFF. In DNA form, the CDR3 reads TGTGCCAGCAACGGATTCGGGGGGCGCCGCACTGAAGCTTTCTTT.

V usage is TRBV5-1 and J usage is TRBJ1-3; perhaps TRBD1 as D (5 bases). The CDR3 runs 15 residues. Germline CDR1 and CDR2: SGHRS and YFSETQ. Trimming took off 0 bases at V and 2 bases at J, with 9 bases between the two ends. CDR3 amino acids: CASSLAQGPGNTIYF. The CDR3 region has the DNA TGCGCCAGCAGCTTGGCGCAGGGTCCTGGAAACACCATATATTTT.

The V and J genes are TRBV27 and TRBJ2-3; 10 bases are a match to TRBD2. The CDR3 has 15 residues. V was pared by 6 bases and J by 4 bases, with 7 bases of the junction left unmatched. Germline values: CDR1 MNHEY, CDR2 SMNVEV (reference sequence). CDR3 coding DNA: TGTGCCAGCAGGATTTCTAGCGGGGGTGCAGATACGCAGTATTTT. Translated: CASRISSGGADTQYF.

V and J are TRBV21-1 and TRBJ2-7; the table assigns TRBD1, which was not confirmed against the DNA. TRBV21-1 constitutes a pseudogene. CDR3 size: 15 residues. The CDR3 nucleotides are TGTGCCAGCACCCGCCCCCAGGGGGAGCTCTACGAGCAGTACTTC. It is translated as CASTRPQGELYEQYF.

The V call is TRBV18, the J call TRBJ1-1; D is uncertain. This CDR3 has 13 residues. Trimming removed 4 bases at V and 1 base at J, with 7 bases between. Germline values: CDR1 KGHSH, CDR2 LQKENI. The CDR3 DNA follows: TGTGCCAGCTCACTTGACTGGAACACTGAAGCTTTCTTT. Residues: CASSLDWNTEAFF.

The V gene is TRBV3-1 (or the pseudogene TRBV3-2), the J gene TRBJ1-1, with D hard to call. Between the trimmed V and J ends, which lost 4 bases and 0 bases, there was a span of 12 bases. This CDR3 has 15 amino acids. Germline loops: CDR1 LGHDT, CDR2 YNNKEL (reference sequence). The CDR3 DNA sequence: TGTGCCAGCAGCCCCTCGGGTAAACTGAACACTGAAGCTTTCTTT. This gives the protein CASSPSGKLNTEAFF.

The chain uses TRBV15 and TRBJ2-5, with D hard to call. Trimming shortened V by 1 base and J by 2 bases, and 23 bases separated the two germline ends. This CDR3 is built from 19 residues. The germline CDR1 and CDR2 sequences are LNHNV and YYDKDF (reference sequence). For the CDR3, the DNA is TGTGCCACCAGCAGAGCCAGCGTAGGCGGTCGGCGGATACAAGAGACCCAGTACTTC. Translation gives CATSRASVGGRRIQETQYF.

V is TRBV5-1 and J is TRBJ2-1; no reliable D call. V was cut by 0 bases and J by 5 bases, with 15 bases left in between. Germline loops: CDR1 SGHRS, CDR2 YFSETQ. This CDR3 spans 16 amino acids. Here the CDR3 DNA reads TGCGCCAGCAGCTTGGAGCCCCTCCTTCGCCACAATGAGCAGTTCTTC. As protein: CASSLEPLLRHNEQFF.

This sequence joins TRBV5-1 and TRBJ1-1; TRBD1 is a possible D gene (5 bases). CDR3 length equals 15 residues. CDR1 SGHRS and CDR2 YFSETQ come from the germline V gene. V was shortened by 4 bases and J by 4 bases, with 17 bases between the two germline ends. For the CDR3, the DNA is TGCGCCAGCAGCCAATCTGCGGGGGGTGGCACTGAAGCTTTCTTT. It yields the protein CASSQSAGGGTEAFF.

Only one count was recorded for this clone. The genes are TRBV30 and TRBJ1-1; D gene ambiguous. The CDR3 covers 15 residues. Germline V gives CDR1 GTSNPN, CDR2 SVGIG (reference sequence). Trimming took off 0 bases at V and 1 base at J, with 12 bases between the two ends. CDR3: CAWSVRQMPNTEAFF. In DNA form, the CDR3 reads TGTGCCTGGAGTGTGCGGCAAATGCCGAACACTGAAGCTTTCTTT. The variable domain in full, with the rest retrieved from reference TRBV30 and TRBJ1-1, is SQTIHQWPATLVQPVGSPLSLECTVEGTSNPNLYWYRQAAGRGLQLLFYSVGIGQISSEVPQNLSASRPQDRQFILSSKKLLLSDSGFYLCAWSVRQMPNTEAFFGQGTRLTVV.

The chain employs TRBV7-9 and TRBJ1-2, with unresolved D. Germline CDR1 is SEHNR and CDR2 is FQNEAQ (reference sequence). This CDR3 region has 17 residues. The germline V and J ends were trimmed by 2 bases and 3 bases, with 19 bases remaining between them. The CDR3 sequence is CASSLPLTSKGDYGYTF. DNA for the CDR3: TGTGCCAGCAGCTTACCGCTAACCTCTAAGGGAGACTATGGCTACACCTTC.

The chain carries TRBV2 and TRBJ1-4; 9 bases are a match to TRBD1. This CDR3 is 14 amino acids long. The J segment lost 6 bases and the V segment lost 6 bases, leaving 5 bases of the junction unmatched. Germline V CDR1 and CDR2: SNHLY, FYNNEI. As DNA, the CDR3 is TGTGCCAGCAGACCGGGACAGGGATATGAAAAACTGTTTTTT. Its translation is CASRPGQGYEKLFF.

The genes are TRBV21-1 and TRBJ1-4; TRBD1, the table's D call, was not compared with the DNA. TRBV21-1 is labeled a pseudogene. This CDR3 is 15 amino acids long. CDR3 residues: CASSKRGQPNEKLFF. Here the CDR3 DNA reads TGTGCCAGCAGCAAACGCGGACAGCCTAATGAAAAACTGTTTTTT.